This T cell receptor (beta chain) was sequenced for a study of T cell changes during pregnancy in multiple sclerosis. The assay was immunoSEQ multiplex PCR, and TCRdb's table has in-frame clones only and misses some. The data contain 30,000 to 45,000 clones, roughly 91% of them singletons. The sequencing used CD4+ T cells from peripheral blood mononuclear cells, collected in the second trimester of pregnancy. This sequence was found in a female donor in good health, enrolled as a control in a pregnancy study.

This CDR3 reads CASSFRTSGRTIYEQYF. Written as DNA, the CDR3 is TGTGCCAGCAGTTTTCGGACTAGCGGGAGGACAATCTACGAGCAGTACTTC. The chain is built from TRBV28 and TRBJ2-7; TRBD2 agrees at 14 bases. This CDR3 is built from 17 residues. V was pared by 3 bases and J by 3 bases, with 7 bases of the junction left unmatched. In germline, CDR1 is MDHEN, CDR2 SYDVKM.